This T cell receptor (beta chain) was retrieved from a study of blood T cell repertoires in COVID-19. Turning to the study itself: The analysed material was cDNA or gDNA that came from T cells, B-cell-depleted T cells, or PBMCs.

Germline CDR1 reads LGHNA; CDR2 reads YSLEER. The CDR3 is 17 residues long. Unmatched junction bases numbered 10, after V lost 1 base and J lost 2 bases. Measured with immunoSEQ multiplex PCR; TCRdb has only the in-frame clones, and not every one. This sample has 300,000 or so clones, with around 86% found just once. This chain uses TRBV4-3 with TRBJ2-7, with 8 bases that match TRBD2. The specimen sequenced was PBMCs or T cells enriched from blood (not recorded which). This TCR was recovered from a woman aged 40 to 50 with acute COVID-19. CDR3 residues: CASSQVWYGGATYEQYF. CDR3 coding DNA: TGCGCCAGCAGCCAAGTTTGGTACGGGGGGGCCACCTACGAGCAGTACTTC.